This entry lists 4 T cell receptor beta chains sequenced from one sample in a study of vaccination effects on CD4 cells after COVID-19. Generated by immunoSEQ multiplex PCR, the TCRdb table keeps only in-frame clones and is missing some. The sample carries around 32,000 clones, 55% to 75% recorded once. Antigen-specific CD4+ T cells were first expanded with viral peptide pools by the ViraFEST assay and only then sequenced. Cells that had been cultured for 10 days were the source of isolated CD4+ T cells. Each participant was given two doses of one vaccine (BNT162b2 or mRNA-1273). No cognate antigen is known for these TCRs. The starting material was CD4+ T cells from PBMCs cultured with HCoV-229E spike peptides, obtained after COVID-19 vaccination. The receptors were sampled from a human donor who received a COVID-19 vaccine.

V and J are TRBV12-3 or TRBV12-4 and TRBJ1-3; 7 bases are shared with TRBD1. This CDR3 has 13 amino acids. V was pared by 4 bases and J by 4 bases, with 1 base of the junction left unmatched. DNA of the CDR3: TGTGCCAGCAGTTACAGGGGCGGAAACACCATATATTTT. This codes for CASSYRGGNTIYF.

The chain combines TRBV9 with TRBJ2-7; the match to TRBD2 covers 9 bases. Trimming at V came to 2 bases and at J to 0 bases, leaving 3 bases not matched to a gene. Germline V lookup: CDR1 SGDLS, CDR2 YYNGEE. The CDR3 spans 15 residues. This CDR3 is CASSVASGTSYEQYF. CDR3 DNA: TGTGCCAGCAGCGTGGCTAGCGGGACCTCCTACGAGCAGTACTTC.

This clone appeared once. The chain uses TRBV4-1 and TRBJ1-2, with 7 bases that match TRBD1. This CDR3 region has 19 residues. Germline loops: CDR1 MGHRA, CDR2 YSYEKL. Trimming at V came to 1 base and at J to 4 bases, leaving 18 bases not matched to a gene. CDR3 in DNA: TGCGCCAGCAGCCAAGGACGATGGACAGGAAGCCTCCTAGGCTATGGCTACACCTTC. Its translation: CASSQGRWTGSLLGYGYTF.

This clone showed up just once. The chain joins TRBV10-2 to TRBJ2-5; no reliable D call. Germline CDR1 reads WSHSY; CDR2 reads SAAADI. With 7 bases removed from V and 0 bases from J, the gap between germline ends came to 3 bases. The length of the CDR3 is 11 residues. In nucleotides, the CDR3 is TGCGCCAGCACTTACCAAGAGACCCAGTACTTC. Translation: CASTYQETQYF.